This is a list of T cell receptor beta chains from one sample in a study of Graves' ophthalmopathy and Graves' hyperthyroidism. One entry per CDR3 protein, called by TCRdb with MiXCR from the multiplex PCR reads. The sample holds around 1.1 million distinct CDR3 sequences, 35% to 40% seen once. The specimen sequenced was peripheral blood or thyroid tissue (not recorded which). These receptors came from an adult man with Graves' hyperthyroidism. Each CDR3 is given without its conserved first and last residue.

V gene: TRBV5-1; J gene: TRBJ2-2; CDR3 protein: ASSHGTSKPGELF
V gene: TRBV20-1; J gene: TRBJ1-4; CDR3 protein: SARRQEAEKLF
V gene: TRBV28; J gene: TRBJ2-7; CDR3 protein: ASSSSRTTREY
V gene: TRBV29-1; J gene: TRBJ1-2; CDR3 protein: SVDGGESYGYT
V gene: TRBV5-1; J gene: TRBJ2-7; CDR3 protein: ASSRTAGGTAYEQY
V gene: TRBV20-1; J gene: TRBJ2-5; CDR3 protein: SARVTQETQY
V gene: TRBV6-6; J gene: TRBJ2-7; CDR3 protein: ASRHRDSNTYEQY
V gene: TRBV7-9; J gene: TRBJ1-3; CDR3 protein: ASSTTGGSGNTIY
V gene: TRBV2; J gene: TRBJ2-5; CDR3 protein: ASTGLAIQETQY
V gene: TRBV2; J gene: TRBJ2-7; CDR3 protein: ASSGGTGEQY
V gene: TRBV2; J gene: TRBJ2-7; CDR3 protein: ASRPSGSGYEQY
V gene: TRBV25-1; J gene: TRBJ1-2; CDR3 protein: ASSFAGGHHCGYT
V gene: TRBV7-4; J gene: TRBJ1-2; CDR3 protein: ASSVGWANYGYT
V gene: TRBV5-1; J gene: TRBJ2-2; CDR3 protein: ASSLRGVTGELF
V gene: TRBV7-9; J gene: TRBJ2-7; CDR3 protein: ASSSGQYAYEQY
V gene: TRBV4-3; J gene: TRBJ2-7; CDR3 protein: ASSQVLAGFYEQY
V gene: TRBV5-1; J gene: TRBJ2-7; CDR3 protein: ASKWGGSYEQY
V gene: TRBV7-2; J gene: TRBJ2-2; CDR3 protein: ASSHNGELF
V gene: TRBV2; J gene: TRBJ2-5; CDR3 protein: ASSEAPNGETQY
V gene: TRBV10-3; J gene: TRBJ2-5; CDR3 protein: AISGGETGDQETQY
V gene: TRBV10-3; J gene: TRBJ1-1; CDR3 protein: ASSYSSITEAF
V gene: TRBV10-3; J gene: TRBJ1-2; CDR3 protein: ASTPGIVGYT
V gene: TRBV25-1; J gene: TRBJ2-7; CDR3 protein: ASSQDNGSYEQY
V gene: TRBV29-1; J gene: TRBJ1-2; CDR3 protein: SVVVSGTDGYT
V gene: TRBV12-3/TRBV12-4; J gene: TRBJ1-1; CDR3 protein: ASTTFGVTEAF
V gene: TRBV10-3; J gene: TRBJ2-5; CDR3 protein: AISPGLAGETQY
V gene: TRBV7-3; J gene: TRBJ2-3; CDR3 protein: ASSRDRQDTQY
V gene: TRBV12-3/TRBV12-4; J gene: TRBJ1-1; CDR3 protein: ASTLRRGQGVTEAF
V gene: TRBV10-3; J gene: TRBJ1-2; CDR3 protein: AIGAGFSYGYT
V gene: TRBV12-3/TRBV12-4; J gene: TRBJ1-2; CDR3 protein: ASAKVEGRYGYT
V gene: TRBV29-1; J gene: TRBJ2-5; CDR3 protein: SVVPRRGPETQY
V gene: TRBV20-1; J gene: TRBJ1-6; CDR3 protein: SAKIGQVYSPLH
V gene: TRBV7-9; J gene: TRBJ2-5; CDR3 protein: ASSFGRGGETQY
V gene: TRBV12-3/TRBV12-4; J gene: TRBJ1-1; CDR3 protein: ASSLAVGTEAF
V gene: TRBV11-2; J gene: TRBJ1-6; CDR3 protein: ASSLDWAENSPLH
V gene: TRBV6-6; J gene: TRBJ1-2; CDR3 protein: ATQGHKTMPGYT
V gene: TRBV29-1; J gene: TRBJ2-7; CDR3 protein: SVRTGRDEQY
V gene: TRBV7-3; J gene: TRBJ1-2; CDR3 protein: ASSLNSGLGYT
V gene: TRBV4-2; J gene: TRBJ1-2; CDR3 protein: ASSQDRGGGYGYT
V gene: TRBV4-3; J gene: TRBJ1-6; CDR3 protein: ASSQEVPLAYNSPLH
V gene: TRBV7-2; J gene: TRBJ2-7; CDR3 protein: ASSVSDRGYEQY
V gene: TRBV12-3/TRBV12-4; J gene: TRBJ2-2; CDR3 protein: ASSFGGNTGELF
V gene: TRBV13; J gene: TRBJ1-6; CDR3 protein: ASSWGTASNSPLH
V gene: TRBV29-1; J gene: TRBJ2-7; CDR3 protein: SVETASGTYEQY
V gene: TRBV7-2; J gene: TRBJ1-1; CDR3 protein: ASSWGTMNTEAF
V gene: TRBV10-2; J gene: TRBJ2-7; CDR3 protein: ASSAGAGTGPYEQY
V gene: TRBV10-3; J gene: TRBJ2-3; CDR3 protein: AISDFLAGGSTDTQY
V gene: TRBV25-1; J gene: TRBJ1-2; CDR3 protein: ATNQGRGTYGYT
V gene: TRBV10-3; J gene: TRBJ1-6; CDR3 protein: AISESPQRSPLH
V gene: TRBV12-3/TRBV12-4; J gene: TRBJ1-2; CDR3 protein: ASSLAGDEGYT
V gene: TRBV7-2; J gene: TRBJ1-3; CDR3 protein: ASSLGRGLDSGNTIY
V gene: TRBV6-5; J gene: TRBJ1-2; CDR3 protein: ASSGPGGGYT
V gene: TRBV24-1; J gene: TRBJ1-2; CDR3 protein: ATSATGGPTIQVF
V gene: TRBV7-2; J gene: TRBJ2-7; CDR3 protein: ASGLAGAHEQY
V gene: TRBV6-5; J gene: TRBJ1-2; CDR3 protein: ASSYSGQGLDTYGYT